This T cell receptor beta chain is from a study of T cell repertoires in cytomegalovirus infection. Turning to the study itself: Matching HLA type, along with CMV infection, was indicated by public TCR beta signatures.

Study-wide results and caveats: The ex vivo response was dominated by HLA-C-restricted CMV-specific TCR beta clonotypes. Accumulated public TCR beta family frequency recognized individuals carrying CMV together with the relevant HLA.

TCRdb independently ran MiXCR on the reads; one entry per CDR3 protein. The sample records around 170,000 distinct CDR3 sequences, roughly 14% being singletons. As concerns this clonotype: Antigen unknown.

CDR1 and CDR2 from the germline V gene are SGHAT and FQNNGV. Unmatched junction bases numbered 5, after V lost 0 bases and J lost 6 bases. This CDR3 contains 15 residues. This receptor was identified in a human donor in good health (CMV status not recorded). Some clones in this sample may be carry-over from other donors' samples. The rearrangement uses TRBV11-2 and TRBJ2-1; 7 bases align to TRBD2. The specimen sequenced was PBMCs. CDR3 DNA sequence: TGTGCCAGCAGCTTAGACGGGAGGACCGCCAATGAGCAGTTCTTC. It codes for CASSLDGRTANEQFF. Filled out from reference TRBV11-2 and TRBJ2-1, the complete variable domain reads EAGVAQSPRYKIIEKRQSVAFWCNPISGHATLYWYQQILGQGPKLLIQFQNNGVVDDSQLPKDRFSAERLKGVDSTLKIQPAKLEDSAVYLCASSLDGRTANEQFFGPGTRLTVL.